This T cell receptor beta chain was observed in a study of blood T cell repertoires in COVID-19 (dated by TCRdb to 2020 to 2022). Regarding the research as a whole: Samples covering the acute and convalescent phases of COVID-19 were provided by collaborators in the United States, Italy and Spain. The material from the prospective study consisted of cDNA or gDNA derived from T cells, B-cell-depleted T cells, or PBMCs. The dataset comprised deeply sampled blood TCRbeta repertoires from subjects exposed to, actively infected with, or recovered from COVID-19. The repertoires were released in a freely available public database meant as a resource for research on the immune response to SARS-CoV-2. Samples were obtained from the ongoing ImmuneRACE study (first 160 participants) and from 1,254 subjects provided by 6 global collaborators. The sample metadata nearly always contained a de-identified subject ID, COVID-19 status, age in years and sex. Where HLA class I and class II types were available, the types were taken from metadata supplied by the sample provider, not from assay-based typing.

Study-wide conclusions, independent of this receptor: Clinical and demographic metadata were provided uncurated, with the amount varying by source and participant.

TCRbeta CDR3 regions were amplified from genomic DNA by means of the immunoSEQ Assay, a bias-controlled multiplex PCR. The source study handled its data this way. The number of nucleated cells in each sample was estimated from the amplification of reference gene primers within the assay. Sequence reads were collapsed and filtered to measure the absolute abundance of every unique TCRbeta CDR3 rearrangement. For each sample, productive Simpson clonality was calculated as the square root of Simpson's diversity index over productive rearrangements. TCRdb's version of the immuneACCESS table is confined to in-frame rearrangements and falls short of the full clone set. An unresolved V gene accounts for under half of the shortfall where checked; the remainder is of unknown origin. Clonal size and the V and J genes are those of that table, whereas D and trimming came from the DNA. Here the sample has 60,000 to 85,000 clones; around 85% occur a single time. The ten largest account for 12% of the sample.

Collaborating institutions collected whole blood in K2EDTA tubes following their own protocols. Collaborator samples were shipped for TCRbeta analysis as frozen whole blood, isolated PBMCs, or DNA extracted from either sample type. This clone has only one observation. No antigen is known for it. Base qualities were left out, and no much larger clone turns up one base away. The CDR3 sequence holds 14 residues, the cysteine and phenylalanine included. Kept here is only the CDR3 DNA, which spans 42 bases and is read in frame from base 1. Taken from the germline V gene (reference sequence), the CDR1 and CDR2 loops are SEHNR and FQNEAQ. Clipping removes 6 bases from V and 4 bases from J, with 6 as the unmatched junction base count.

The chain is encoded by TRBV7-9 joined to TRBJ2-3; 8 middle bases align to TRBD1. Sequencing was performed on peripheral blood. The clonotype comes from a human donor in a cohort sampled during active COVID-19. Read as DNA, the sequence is TGTGCCAGCAGACTCCGACAGGGGCCAGATACGCAGTATTTT. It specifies CASRLRQGPDTQYF.